The 8 T cell receptor beta chains below all came from one sample that was sequenced in a study of T cell responses to AZD1222 COVID-19 vaccine. Clones were read by immunoSEQ multiplex PCR, and TCRdb kept only the in-frame ones, dropping some. This table holds approximately 120,000 clones, 85% found once. Sequenced here: peripheral blood, sampled 28 days after the second AZD1222 dose. These receptors came from an adult who received the AZD1222 COVID-19 vaccine.

The genes are TRBV10-2 and TRBJ2-4; either TRBD1 or TRBD2 may fit D (5 bases each). Between the trimmed V and J ends, which lost 0 bases and 0 bases, there was a span of 18 bases. The CDR3 totals 19 residues. CDR1 and CDR2 (germline): WSHSY, SAAADI. The CDR3 protein is CASSESRGRTTVAKNIQYF. CDR3 bases: TGCGCCAGCAGTGAGTCGAGGGGCAGGACCACTGTAGCCAAAAACATTCAGTACTTC.

The CDR3 nucleotides are TGTGCCAGCAGTTTACCCAGGGAAGGAGCAGATACGCAGTATTTT. Its translation is CASSLPREGADTQYF. V and J are TRBV27 and TRBJ2-3; TRBD1 is a possible D gene (5 bases). The V gene's germline CDR1 is MNHEY and CDR2 SMNVEV (reference sequence). With 2 bases removed from V and 4 bases from J, the gap between germline ends came to 13 bases. The CDR3 contains 15 residues.

This chain connects TRBV12-3 or TRBV12-4 to TRBJ1-1, with D possibly being TRBD1 (6 bases). The CDR3 totals 13 residues. V was trimmed by 6 bases and J by 2 bases, leaving 10 bases between them. CDR3 protein: CASRRGGNTEAFF. For the CDR3, the DNA is TGTGCCAGCAGAAGAGGGGGTAACACTGAAGCTTTCTTT.

For the CDR3, the DNA is TGTGCCAGCAGCTTGATGACAGGGGGCCACGAGCAGTACTTC. This translates into CASSLMTGGHEQYF. The gene calls are TRBV5-6 and TRBJ2-7; 10 nucleotides line up with TRBD1. The CDR3 has 14 amino acids. CDR1 and CDR2 from the germline V gene are SGHDT and YYEEEE. J lost 5 bases, V lost 1 base, and 3 bases had no gene match.

This chain uses TRBV5-6 with TRBJ2-3; 7 nucleotides line up with TRBD2. The CDR3 runs to 15 residues. The germline V gene encodes CDR1 SGHDT and CDR2 YYEEEE. Trimming at V came to 2 bases and at J to 3 bases, leaving 6 bases not matched to a gene. The CDR3 is CASSLRTRSTDTQYF. The CDR3 region has the DNA TGTGCCAGCAGCTTACGGACTAGGTCGACAGATACGCAGTATTTT. The entire variable domain, with the rest obtained from reference TRBV5-6 and TRBJ2-3, is as follows: DAGVTQSPTHLIKTRGQQVTLRCSPKSGHDTVSWYQQALGQGPQFIFQYYEEEERQRGNFPDRFSGHQFPNYSSELNVNALLLGDSALYLCASSLRTRSTDTQYFGPGTRLTVL.

The chain carries TRBV9 and TRBJ2-7; 9 bases fit TRBD1. Germline lookup yields CDR1 SGDLS and CDR2 YYNGEE. V gave up 1 base and J gave up 0 bases; unmatched junction bases: 5. There are 16 residues in the CDR3. The CDR3 coding sequence is TGTGCCAGCAGCGTAAATCCGGGACAGGGCTCCTACGAGCAGTACTTC. Its protein is CASSVNPGQGSYEQYF.

V is TRBV30 and J is TRBJ1-1; D unresolved. The CDR3 covers 12 residues. Trimming took 3 bases from V and 5 from J, leaving 10 bases between them. Per germline, CDR1 GTSNPN and CDR2 SVGIG (reference sequence). The CDR3 DNA is TGTGCCTGGAGGTATCGGGTGACTGAAGCTTTCTTT. Protein: CAWRYRVTEAFF.

The rearrangement joins TRBV12-3 or TRBV12-4 to TRBJ1-2; D gene ambiguous. Between the trimmed V and J ends, which lost 1 base and 13 bases, there was a span of 10 bases. The CDR3 is 11 amino acids. In nucleotides, the CDR3 is TGTGCCAGCAGTTTAGTAGGGTTGGCCACCTTC. Translation gives CASSLVGLATF.